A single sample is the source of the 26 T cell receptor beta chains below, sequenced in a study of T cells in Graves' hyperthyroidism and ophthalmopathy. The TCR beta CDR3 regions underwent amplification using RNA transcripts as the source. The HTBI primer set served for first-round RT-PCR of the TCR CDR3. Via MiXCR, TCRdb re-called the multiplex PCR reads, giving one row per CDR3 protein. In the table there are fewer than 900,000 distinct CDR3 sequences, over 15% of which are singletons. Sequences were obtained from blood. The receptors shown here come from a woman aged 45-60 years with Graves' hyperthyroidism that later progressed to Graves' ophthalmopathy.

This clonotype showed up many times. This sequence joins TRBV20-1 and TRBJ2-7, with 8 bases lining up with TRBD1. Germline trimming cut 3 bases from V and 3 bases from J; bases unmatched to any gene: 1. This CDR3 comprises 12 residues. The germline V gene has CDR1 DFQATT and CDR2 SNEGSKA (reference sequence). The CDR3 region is CSARDRDYEQYF. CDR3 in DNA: TGCAGTGCTAGGGACAGGGACTACGAGCAGTACTTC.

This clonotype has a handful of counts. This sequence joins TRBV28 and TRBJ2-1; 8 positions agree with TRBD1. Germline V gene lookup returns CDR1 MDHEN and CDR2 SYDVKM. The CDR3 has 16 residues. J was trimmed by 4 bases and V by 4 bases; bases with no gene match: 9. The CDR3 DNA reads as TGTGCCAGCAGTTCCCCGGGTACAGGGGGGTACAATGAGCAGTTCTTC. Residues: CASSSPGTGGYNEQFF.

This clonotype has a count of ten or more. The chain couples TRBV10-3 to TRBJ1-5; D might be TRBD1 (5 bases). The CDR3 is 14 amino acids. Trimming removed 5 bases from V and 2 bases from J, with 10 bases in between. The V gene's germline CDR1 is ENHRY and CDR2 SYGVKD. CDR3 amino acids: CAISQQDGNQPQHF. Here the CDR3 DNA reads TGTGCCATCAGTCAACAGGATGGCAATCAGCCCCAGCATTTT.

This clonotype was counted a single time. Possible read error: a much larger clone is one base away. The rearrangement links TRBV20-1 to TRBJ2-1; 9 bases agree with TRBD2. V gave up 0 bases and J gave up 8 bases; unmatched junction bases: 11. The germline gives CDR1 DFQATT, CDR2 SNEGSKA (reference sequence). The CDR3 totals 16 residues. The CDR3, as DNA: TGCAGTGCTAGAGACTGGGGGAGCGGGGGGATACATGAGCAGTTCTTC. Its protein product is CSARDWGSGGIHEQFF.

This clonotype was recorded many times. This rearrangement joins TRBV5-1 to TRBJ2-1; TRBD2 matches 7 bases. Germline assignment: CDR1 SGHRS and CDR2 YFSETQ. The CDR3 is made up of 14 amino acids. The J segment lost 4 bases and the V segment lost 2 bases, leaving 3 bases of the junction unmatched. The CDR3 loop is CASSFPGGYNEQFF. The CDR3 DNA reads TGCGCCAGCAGCTTCCCGGGGGGTTACAATGAGCAGTTCTTC.

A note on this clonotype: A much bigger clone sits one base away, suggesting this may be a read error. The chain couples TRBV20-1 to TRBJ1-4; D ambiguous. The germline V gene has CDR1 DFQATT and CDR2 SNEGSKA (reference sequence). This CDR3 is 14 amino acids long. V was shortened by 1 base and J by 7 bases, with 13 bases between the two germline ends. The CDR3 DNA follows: TGCAGTGCTAGAGGTGGCGGAGGTGCTGAAAAACTGTTTTTT. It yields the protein CSARGGGGAEKLFF.

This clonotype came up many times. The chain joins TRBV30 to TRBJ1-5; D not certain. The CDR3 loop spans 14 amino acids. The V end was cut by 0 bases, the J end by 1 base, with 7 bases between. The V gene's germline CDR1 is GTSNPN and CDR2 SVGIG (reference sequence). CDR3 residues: CAWSVWQSNQPQHF. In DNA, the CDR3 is TGTGCCTGGAGTGTTTGGCAGAGCAATCAGCCCCAGCATTTT.

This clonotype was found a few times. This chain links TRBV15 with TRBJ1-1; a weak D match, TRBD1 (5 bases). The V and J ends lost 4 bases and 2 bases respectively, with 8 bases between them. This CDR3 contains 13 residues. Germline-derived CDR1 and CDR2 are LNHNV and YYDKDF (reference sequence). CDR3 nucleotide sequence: TGTGCCACCAGCACGACAGTTAACACTGAAGCTTTCTTT. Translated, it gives CATSTTVNTEAFF.

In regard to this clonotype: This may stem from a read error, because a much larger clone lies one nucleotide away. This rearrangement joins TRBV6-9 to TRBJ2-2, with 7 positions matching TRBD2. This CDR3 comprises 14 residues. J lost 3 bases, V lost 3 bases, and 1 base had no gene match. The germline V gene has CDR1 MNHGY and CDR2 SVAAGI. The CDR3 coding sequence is TGTGCCAGCAGTTACGGGGGGTACACCGGGGAGCTGTTTTTT. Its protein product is CASSYGGYTGELFF.

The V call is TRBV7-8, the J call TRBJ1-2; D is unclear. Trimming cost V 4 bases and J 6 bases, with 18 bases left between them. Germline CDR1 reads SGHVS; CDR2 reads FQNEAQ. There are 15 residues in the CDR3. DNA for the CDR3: TGTGCCAGCAGCTCAGTCCTTAGTGGGCGCAATGGCTACACCTTC. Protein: CASSSVLSGRNGYTF. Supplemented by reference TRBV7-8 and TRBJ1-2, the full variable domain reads GAGVSQSPRYKVAKRGQDVALRCDPISGHVSLFWYQQALGQGPEFLTYFQNEAQLDKSGLPSDRFFAERPEGSVSTLKIQRTQQEDSAVYLCASSSVLSGRNGYTFGSGTRLTVV.

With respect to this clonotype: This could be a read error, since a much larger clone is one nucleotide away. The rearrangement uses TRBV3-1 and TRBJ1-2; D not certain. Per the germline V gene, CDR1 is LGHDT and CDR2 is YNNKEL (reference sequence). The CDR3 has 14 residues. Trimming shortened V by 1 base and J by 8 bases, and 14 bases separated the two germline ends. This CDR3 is CASSQGQVTRGYTF. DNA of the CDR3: TGTGCCAGCAGCCAAGGGCAGGTCACTAGGGGCTACACCTTC.

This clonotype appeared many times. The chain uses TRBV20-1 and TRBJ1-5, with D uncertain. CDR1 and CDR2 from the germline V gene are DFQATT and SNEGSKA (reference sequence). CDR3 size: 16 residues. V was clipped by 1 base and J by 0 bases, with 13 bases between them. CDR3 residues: CSARGLEGYSNQPQHF. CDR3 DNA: TGCAGTGCTAGAGGGCTGGAGGGATATAGCAATCAGCCCCAGCATTTT.

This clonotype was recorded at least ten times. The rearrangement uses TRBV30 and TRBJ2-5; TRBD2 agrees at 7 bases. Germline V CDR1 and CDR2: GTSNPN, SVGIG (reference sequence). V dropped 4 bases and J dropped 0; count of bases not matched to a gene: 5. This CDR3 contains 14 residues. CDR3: CAWNPGGDQETQYF. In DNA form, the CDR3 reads TGTGCCTGGAATCCGGGGGGAGACCAAGAGACCCAGTACTTC.

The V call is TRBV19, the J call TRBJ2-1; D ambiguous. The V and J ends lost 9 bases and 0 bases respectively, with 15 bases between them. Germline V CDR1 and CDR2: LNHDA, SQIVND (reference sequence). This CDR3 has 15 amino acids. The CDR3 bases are TGTGCCAGCAGCCAGAACCCCATCTCCTACAATGAGCAGTTCTTC. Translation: CASSQNPISYNEQFF.

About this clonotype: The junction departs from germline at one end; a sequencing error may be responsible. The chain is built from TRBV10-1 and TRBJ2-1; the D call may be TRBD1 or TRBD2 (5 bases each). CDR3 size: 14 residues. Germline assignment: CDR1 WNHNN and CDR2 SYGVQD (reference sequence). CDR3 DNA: TGCGCCGGCAGTGAGTCGGGGATATGGGGGGAGCAGTTCTTC. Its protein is CAGSESGIWGEQFF.

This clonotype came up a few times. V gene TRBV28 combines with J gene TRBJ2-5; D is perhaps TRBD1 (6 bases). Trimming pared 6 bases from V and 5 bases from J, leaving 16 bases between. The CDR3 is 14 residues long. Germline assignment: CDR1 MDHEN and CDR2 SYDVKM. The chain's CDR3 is CASSRHRVWETQYF. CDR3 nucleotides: TGTGCCAGCAGCCGCCACAGGGTCTGGGAGACCCAGTACTTC.

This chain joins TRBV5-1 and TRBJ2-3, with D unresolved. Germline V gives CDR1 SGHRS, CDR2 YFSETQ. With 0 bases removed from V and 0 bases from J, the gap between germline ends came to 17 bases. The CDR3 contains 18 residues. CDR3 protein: CASSLAGPARLSTDTQYF. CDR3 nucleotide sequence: TGCGCCAGCAGCTTGGCCGGGCCGGCCCGACTTAGCACAGATACGCAGTATTTT.

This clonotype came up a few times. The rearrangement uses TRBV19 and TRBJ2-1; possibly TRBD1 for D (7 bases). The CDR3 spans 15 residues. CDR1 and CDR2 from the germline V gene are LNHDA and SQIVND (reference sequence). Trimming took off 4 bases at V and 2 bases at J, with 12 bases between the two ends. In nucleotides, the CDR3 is TGTGCCAGTAGTACATCAGGGGGGACCTACAATGAGCAGTTCTTC. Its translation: CASSTSGGTYNEQFF. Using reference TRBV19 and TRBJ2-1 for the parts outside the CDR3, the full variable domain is DGGITQSPKYLFRKEGQNVTLSCEQNLNHDAMYWYRQDPGQGLRLIYYSQIVNDFQKGDIAEGYSVSREKKESFPLTVTSAQKNPTAFYLCASSTSGGTYNEQFFGPGTRLTVL.

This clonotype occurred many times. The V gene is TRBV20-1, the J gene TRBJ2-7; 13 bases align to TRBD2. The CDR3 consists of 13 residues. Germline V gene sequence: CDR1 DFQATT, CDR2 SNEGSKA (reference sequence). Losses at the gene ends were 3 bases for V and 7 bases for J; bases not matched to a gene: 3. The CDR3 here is CSASWTSGGEQYF. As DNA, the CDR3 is TGCAGTGCTAGCTGGACTAGCGGGGGAGAGCAGTACTTC.

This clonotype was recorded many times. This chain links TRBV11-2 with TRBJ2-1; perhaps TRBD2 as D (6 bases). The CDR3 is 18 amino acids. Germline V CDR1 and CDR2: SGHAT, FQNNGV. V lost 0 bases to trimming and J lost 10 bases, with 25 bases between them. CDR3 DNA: TGTGCCAGCAGCTTAGAGCTACCCCTGGAGGGCGGGTCAAAGGAGCAGTTCTTC. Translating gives CASSLELPLEGGSKEQFF. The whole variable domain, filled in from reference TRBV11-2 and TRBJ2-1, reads EAGVAQSPRYKIIEKRQSVAFWCNPISGHATLYWYQQILGQGPKLLIQFQNNGVVDDSQLPKDRFSAERLKGVDSTLKIQPAKLEDSAVYLCASSLELPLEGGSKEQFFGPGTRLTVL.

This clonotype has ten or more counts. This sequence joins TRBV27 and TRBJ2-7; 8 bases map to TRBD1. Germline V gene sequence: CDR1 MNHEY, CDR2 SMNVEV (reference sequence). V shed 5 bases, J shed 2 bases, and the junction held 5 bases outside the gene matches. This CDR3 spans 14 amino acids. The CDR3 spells CASSHLDRAYEQYF. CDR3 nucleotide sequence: TGTGCCAGCAGTCACCTGGACAGGGCCTACGAGCAGTACTTC.

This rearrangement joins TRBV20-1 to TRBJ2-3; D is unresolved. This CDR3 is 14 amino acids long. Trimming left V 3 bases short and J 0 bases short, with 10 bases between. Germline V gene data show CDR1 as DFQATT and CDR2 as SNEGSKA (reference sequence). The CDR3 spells CSARLAESTDTQYF. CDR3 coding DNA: TGCAGTGCTAGGCTGGCGGAAAGCACAGATACGCAGTATTTT.

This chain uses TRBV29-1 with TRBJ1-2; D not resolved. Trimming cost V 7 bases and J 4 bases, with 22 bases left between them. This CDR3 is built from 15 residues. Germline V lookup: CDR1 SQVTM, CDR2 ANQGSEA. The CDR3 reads CSAEILDDGIYGYTF. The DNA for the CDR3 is TGCAGCGCCGAGATATTGGACGACGGGATCTATGGCTACACCTTC.

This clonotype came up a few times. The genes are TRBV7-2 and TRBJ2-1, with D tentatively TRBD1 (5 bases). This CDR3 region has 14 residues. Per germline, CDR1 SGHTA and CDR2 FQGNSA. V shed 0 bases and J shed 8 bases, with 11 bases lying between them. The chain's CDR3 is CASSLAGLSYEQFF. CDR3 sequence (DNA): TGTGCCAGCAGCTTAGCGGGGCTCAGTTATGAGCAGTTCTTC.

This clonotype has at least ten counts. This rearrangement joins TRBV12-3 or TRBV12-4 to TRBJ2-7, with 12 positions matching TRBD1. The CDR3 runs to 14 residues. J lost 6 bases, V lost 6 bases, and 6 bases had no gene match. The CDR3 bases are TGTGCCAGCAGGTCCCGGGACAGGGGGCTCGAGCAGTACTTC. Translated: CASRSRDRGLEQYF.

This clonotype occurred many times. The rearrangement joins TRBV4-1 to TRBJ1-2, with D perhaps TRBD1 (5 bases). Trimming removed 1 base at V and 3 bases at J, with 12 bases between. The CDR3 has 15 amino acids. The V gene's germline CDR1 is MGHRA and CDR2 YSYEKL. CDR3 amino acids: CASSQGARADYGYTF. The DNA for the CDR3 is TGCGCCAGCAGCCAAGGGGCCAGGGCTGACTATGGCTACACCTTC.